This TCR beta chain appears in the sequencing data of a study of T cell responses to AZD1222 COVID-19 vaccine. Whole-study results and caveats: In a largely white British group with more females than males, clonal diversity was possibly underestimated. Spike-wide vaccine-associated CD4 TCRs dominated at 160-218 and 743-854. At baseline, just a handful of AZD1222 recipients tested seropositive. Reportedly, nearly half the spike-specific TCRs target unmutated variant regions.

As regards this clone: Its antigen is unidentified.

Profiled with immunoSEQ multiplex PCR; TCRdb holds only in-frame clones, not every one. Of about 150,000 clones detected, more than 85% appear once; the ten largest clones hold under 2.5%. Material: peripheral blood, obtained on day 0 of AZD1222 vaccination. The TCR comes from an adult in good health.

Written as DNA, the CDR3 is TGTGCCAGCAGTTTACCGGCCGCAGGGGGCCGTGGCTACACCTTC. This codes for CASSLPAAGGRGYTF. The V call is TRBV28, the J call TRBJ1-2; 8 positions match TRBD1. Per germline, CDR1 MDHEN and CDR2 SYDVKM. The length of the CDR3 is 15 residues. After removal of 2 bases from V and 7 bases from J, the junction contained 9 bases not matched to a gene.